This T cell receptor beta chain stems from a study of blood T cell repertoires in COVID-19. Repertoires were generated with immunoSEQ multiplex PCR, while TCRdb's copy carries only in-frame clones and drops some. Among some 150,000 clones, just over 85% were seen once, and the ten largest hold less than 2%. Germline assignment: CDR1 MNHEY and CDR2 SVGAGI. The CDR3 consists of 15 residues. After removal of 5 bases from V and 5 bases from J, the junction contained 8 bases not matched to a gene. Sequenced sample: peripheral blood. The sequence derives from an older woman with acute or convalescent COVID-19. V usage is TRBV6-5 and J usage is TRBJ1-5; 8 bases are a match to TRBD1. The CDR3 sequence: CASSPDRGFYQPQHF. The CDR3 coding sequence is TGTGCCAGCAGTCCTGACAGGGGTTTTTATCAGCCCCAGCATTTT.